One sample yielded the 10 T cell receptor beta chains listed below, sequenced in a study of blood T cell repertoires in COVID-19. The method was immunoSEQ multiplex PCR; TCRdb's version includes in-frame clones alone and lacks a portion of them. Of more than 65,000 clones in the sample, around three quarters were seen once. The sample consisted of peripheral blood. The receptor set was obtained from a man between 60 and 70 years old with acute or convalescent COVID-19.

This chain uses TRBV7-2 with TRBJ2-3; TRBD2 matches 15 bases. CDR1 and CDR2 from the germline V gene are SGHTA and FQGNSA. This CDR3 has 18 residues. The V gene end was trimmed by 5 bases and the J gene end by 3 bases; junction bases not matched to a gene: 9. The CDR3 here is CASSPRTSGGGITDTQYF. As DNA, the CDR3 is TGTGCCAGCAGCCCAAGGACTAGCGGGGGGGGGATAACAGATACGCAGTATTTT.

With respect to this clone: A junction end diverges from the germline sequence, so it may reflect a read error. The genes are TRBV7-7 and TRBJ2-1; TRBD2 aligns across 9 bases. The CDR3 covers 15 residues. Germline V gene lookup returns CDR1 SSHAT and CDR2 FNYEAQ (reference sequence). The CDR3, as DNA: TGTGCTAGCAGTTCCGGGACTAGCCGCCGCAATGAGCAGTTCTTC. It is translated as CASSSGTSRRNEQFF.

The chain couples TRBV2 to TRBJ2-1, with TRBD2 identical over 13 bases. The CDR3 runs 14 residues. With 7 bases clipped from V and 9 bases from J, the junction kept 6 bases outside the gene matches. From germline, CDR1 is SNHLY and CDR2 FYNNEI. The CDR3 DNA sequence: TGTGCCAGCACCCAAGGACTAGCGGGGGTTGAGCAGTTCTTC. It codes for CASTQGLAGVEQFF.

The CDR3 here is CASSLGGTGGTGNTIYF. For the CDR3, the DNA is TGTGCCAGCAGCTTAGGGGGGACAGGGGGCACTGGAAACACCATATATTTT. The genes are TRBV7-8 and TRBJ1-3; 12 nucleotides agree with TRBD1. Germline CDR1 SGHVS, CDR2 FQNEAQ. This CDR3 region has 17 residues. V shed 1 base, J shed 2 bases, and the junction held 3 bases outside the gene matches.

This chain joins TRBV5-8 and TRBJ1-1; tentatively, D is TRBD1 (5 bases). V was shortened by 2 bases and J by 3 bases, with 8 bases between the two germline ends. CDR1 is SGHTS and CDR2 is YDEGEE in the germline V gene. The CDR3 has 13 residues. The chain's CDR3 is CASSFGAYTEAFF. CDR3 in DNA: TGTGCCAGCAGCTTTGGGGCTTACACTGAAGCTTTCTTT.

The genes are TRBV5-1 and TRBJ2-4; possibly TRBD1 for D (5 bases). This CDR3 is built from 14 residues. The V gene's germline CDR1 is SGHRS and CDR2 YFSETQ. Trimming took off 4 bases at V and 3 bases at J, with 11 bases between the two ends. CDR3 sequence: CASSQTVNKNIQYF. The CDR3 nucleotides read TGCGCCAGCAGCCAGACAGTAAACAAAAACATTCAGTACTTC.

The chain combines TRBV11-3 with TRBJ2-7; D unclear. The germline CDR1 and CDR2 sequences are SGHNT and YENEEA. The length of the CDR3 is 12 residues. The V and J ends lost 4 bases and 0 bases respectively, with 4 bases between them. CDR3 bases: TGTGCCAGCAGCTCCAGCTCCTACGAGCAGTACTTC. As protein: CASSSSSYEQYF. The variable domain in full, completed from reference TRBV11-3 and TRBJ2-7, reads EAGVVQSPRYKIIEKKQPVAFWCNPISGHNTLYWYLQNLGQGPELLIRYENEEAVDDSQLPKDRFSAERLKGVDSTLKIQPAELGDSAVYLCASSSSSYEQYFGPGTRLTVT.

The chain is built from TRBV2 and TRBJ1-1; possible D gene TRBD1, 5 bases. Germline assignment: CDR1 SNHLY and CDR2 FYNNEI. V shed 4 bases and J shed 5 bases, with 17 bases lying between them. The CDR3 covers 15 residues. Written as DNA, the CDR3 is TGTGCCAGCAGTGGCAGCACAGGCGGGAGTACTGAAGCTTTCTTT. Its translation: CASSGSTGGSTEAFF.

This clone was recorded at least ten times. The chain links TRBV30 to TRBJ2-5; D gene unclear. The germline V gene has CDR1 GTSNPN and CDR2 SVGIG (reference sequence). The CDR3 is 12 amino acids. Deletions cut 4 bases from V and 5 bases from J, with 11 bases between. The chain's CDR3 is CAWKEAGETQYF. The CDR3 region has the DNA TGTGCCTGGAAGGAAGCCGGGGAGACCCAGTACTTC.

This clone was seen a few times. The gene calls are TRBV10-3 and TRBJ2-7; TRBD2 is a possible D gene (5 bases). V dropped 7 bases and J dropped 1 base, with 14 bases sitting between them. Germline CDR1 is ENHRY and CDR2 is SYGVKD. The CDR3 has 14 residues. The CDR3 nucleotides are TGTGCCATCACCCAAACAAGGGAGTCCTACGAGCAGTACTTC. This codes for CAITQTRESYEQYF.